One sample yielded the 26 T cell receptor beta chains listed below, sequenced in a study of blood T cell repertoires in COVID-19. Libraries were prepared by immunoSEQ multiplex PCR; TCRdb keeps only in-frame clonotypes and omits some of them. The table lists fewer than 350,000 clones, roughly 90% of them singletons. Sequencing used PBMCs or T cells enriched from blood (not recorded which). These receptors came from a woman in her thirties or forties who had recovered from COVID-19.

The chain recombines TRBV19 with TRBJ2-7; tentative D call: TRBD2 (6 bases). From germline, CDR1 is LNHDA and CDR2 SQIVND (reference sequence). V shed 5 bases and J shed 0 bases, with 11 bases lying between them. The CDR3 loop spans 14 amino acids. The CDR3 DNA reads as TGTGCCAGTAGTTCTAGGGACTTCTCCTACGAGCAGTACTTC. Amino acids: CASSSRDFSYEQYF.

Here the CDR3 DNA reads TGCGCCAGCAGATTGACGGGACAGAGTTACGAGCAGTACTTC. Protein product: CASRLTGQSYEQYF. This chain uses TRBV5-1 with TRBJ2-7; 7 nucleotides line up with TRBD1. The CDR3 contains 14 residues. Germline trimming cut 5 bases from V and 4 bases from J; bases unmatched to any gene: 9. Germline V CDR1 and CDR2: SGHRS, YFSETQ. Full variable domain (missing parts from reference TRBV5-1 and TRBJ2-7): KAGVTQTPRYLIKTRGQQVTLSCSPISGHRSVSWYQQTPGQGLQFLFEYFSETQRNKGNFPGRFSGRQFSNSRSEMNVSTLELGDSALYLCASRLTGQSYEQYFGPGTRLTVT.

The J gene is TRBJ2-1, the V gene TRBV24-1, with 7 bases aligning to TRBD2. With 9 bases clipped from V and 2 bases from J, the junction kept 6 bases outside the gene matches. The CDR3 extends over 14 amino acids. Germline V gene data show CDR1 as KGHDR and CDR2 as SFDVKD. In DNA form, the CDR3 reads TGTGCCACCGGGGGGAGGGTTGCCTACAATGAGCAGTTCTTC. This encodes CATGGRVAYNEQFF.

This chain uses TRBV11-2 with TRBJ2-2, with 8 bases aligning to TRBD1. In germline, CDR1 is SGHAT, CDR2 FQNNGV. The CDR3 length is 16 residues. The trim removed 4 bases at V and 0 bases at J, leaving 4 bases unmatched. The CDR3 sequence is CASSWGDRSNTGELFF. The CDR3 DNA is TGTGCCAGCAGCTGGGGGGACAGGTCGAACACCGGGGAGCTGTTTTTT.

V usage is TRBV7-9 and J usage is TRBJ2-7; TRBD1 matches at 8 bases. The germline V gene encodes CDR1 SEHNR and CDR2 FQNEAQ (reference sequence). The CDR3 contains 14 residues. The V and J ends lost 7 bases and 1 base, in that order; junction bases with no gene match: 6. The CDR3, as DNA: TGTGCCAGCAAAGAGGGGACAGGTTCCTACGAGCAGTACTTC. Translated: CASKEGTGSYEQYF.

The chain joins TRBV11-2 to TRBJ2-7, with 7 positions matching TRBD1. The V segment lost 4 bases and the J segment 3 bases; nucleotides outside the gene matches: 6. This CDR3 has 14 amino acids. The germline V gene has CDR1 SGHAT and CDR2 FQNNGV. The CDR3 protein is CASSSPGQSYEQYF. CDR3 bases: TGTGCCAGCAGCTCCCCGGGACAGAGCTACGAGCAGTACTTC.

The chain uses TRBV11-2 and TRBJ1-2; no reliable D call. Looked up from germline, CDR1 is SGHAT and CDR2 is FQNNGV. This CDR3 spans 14 amino acids. V dropped 3 bases and J dropped 4 bases, with 12 bases sitting between them. The chain's CDR3 is CASSLQVPTYGYTF. As DNA, the CDR3 is TGTGCCAGCAGCTTGCAGGTACCTACCTATGGCTACACCTTC.

The chain combines TRBV24-1 with TRBJ2-7, with D perhaps matching TRBD2 (6 bases). CDR1 is KGHDR, CDR2 SFDVKD, per germline. The V end lost 3 bases, the J end lost 3 bases, and 11 bases lay between the germline ends. The CDR3 has 14 amino acids. The CDR3 loop reads CATSDGGGIYEQYF. DNA of the CDR3: TGTGCCACCAGTGATGGTGGGGGGATCTACGAGCAGTACTTC.

The chain couples TRBV7-8 to TRBJ1-5, with D perhaps matching TRBD1 (6 bases). V was cut by 3 bases and J by 2 bases, with 14 bases left in between. The CDR3 is 16 amino acids. In germline, CDR1 is SGHVS, CDR2 FQNEAQ. The DNA of the CDR3 is TGTGCCAGCAGCTTTTTTAGGGCAGGGGGCAATCAGCCCCAGCATTTT. It yields the protein CASSFFRAGGNQPQHF.

The genes are TRBV9 and TRBJ2-7; tentative D call: TRBD2 (6 bases). Trimming removed 2 bases at V and 7 bases at J, with 16 bases between. The CDR3 loop spans 14 amino acids. In germline, CDR1 is SGDLS, CDR2 YYNGEE. The CDR3 loop is CASSVGTGRREQYF. For the CDR3, the DNA is TGTGCCAGCAGCGTCGGGACTGGAAGGCGGGAGCAGTACTTC. Complete variable domain (other parts from reference TRBV9 and TRBJ2-7): DSGVTQTPKHLITATGQRVTLRCSPRSGDLSVYWYQQSLDQGLQFLIQYYNGEERAKGNILERFSAQQFPDLHSELNLSSLELGDSALYFCASSVGTGRREQYFGPGTRLTVT.

The chain links TRBV11-3 to TRBJ2-7; 8 bases are a match to TRBD1. The CDR3 is made up of 14 amino acids. V dropped 4 bases and J dropped 2; count of bases not matched to a gene: 4. Germline V gene sequence: CDR1 SGHNT, CDR2 YENEEA. DNA for the CDR3: TGTGCCAGCAGCTCGTCGGACAGGGCCTACGAGCAGTACTTC. Translation: CASSSSDRAYEQYF.

The chain combines TRBV5-1 with TRBJ2-3; a weak D match, TRBD2 (5 bases). This CDR3 is built from 15 residues. Per germline, CDR1 SGHRS and CDR2 YFSETQ. V lost 0 bases to trimming and J lost 4 bases, with 12 bases between them. CDR3: CASSLGGSVADTQYF. CDR3 coding DNA: TGCGCCAGCAGCTTGGGTGGGAGTGTCGCAGATACGCAGTATTTT.

The chain employs TRBV7-9 and TRBJ2-1; unclear D gene. The germline V gene encodes CDR1 SEHNR and CDR2 FQNEAQ (reference sequence). Trimming removed 5 bases at V and 9 bases at J, with 5 bases between. The CDR3 covers 10 residues. CDR3 DNA sequence: TGTGCCAGCAGCACACGTGAGCAGTTCTTC. It translates to CASSTREQFF.

The rearrangement uses TRBV29-1 and TRBJ2-7; 8 bases fit TRBD2. Germline loops: CDR1 SQVTM, CDR2 ANQGSEA. CDR3 length: 12 amino acids. V dropped 6 bases and J dropped 4; count of bases not matched to a gene: 5. The CDR3 bases are TGCAGCGTGGGGAGCGGGGGTTACGAGCAGTACTTC. Encoded protein: CSVGSGGYEQYF.

This clone was recorded at least ten times. This chain connects TRBV29-1 to TRBJ2-5, with TRBD2 matching over 7 bases. The CDR3 spans 13 residues. V lost 4 bases, J lost 2 bases, and 4 bases stayed unmatched. CDR1 is SQVTM and CDR2 is ANQGSEA in the germline V gene. The CDR3 nucleotides are TGCAGCGTTGTAGGACTAGGTCAAGAGACCCAGTACTTC. It is translated as CSVVGLGQETQYF.

In DNA, the CDR3 is TGTGCCAGCAGTTACGTCGTCAGGGGCGAACTTGAAGCTTTCTTT. Translating gives CASSYVVRGELEAFF. J is TRBJ1-1 and V is TRBV6-5; tentatively, D is TRBD1 (6 bases). The CDR3 is 15 amino acids. The germline CDR1 and CDR2 sequences are MNHEY and SVGAGI. Trimming shortened V by 2 bases and J by 7 bases, and 17 bases separated the two germline ends.

The chain employs TRBV4-2 and TRBJ1-2; D unclear. This CDR3 is 12 amino acids long. V lost 5 bases to trimming and J lost 8 bases, with 12 bases between them. Germline CDR1 LGHNA, CDR2 YNFKEQ. The CDR3 is CASSSPAAGYTF. Here the CDR3 DNA reads TGTGCCAGCAGCTCCCCGGCGGCAGGCTACACCTTC.

The chain carries TRBV4-2 and TRBJ2-1; TRBD1 might be the D (6 bases). The CDR3 runs to 15 residues. V dropped 0 bases and J dropped 4 bases, with 10 bases sitting between them. Germline V lookup: CDR1 LGHNA, CDR2 YNFKEQ. The CDR3 spells CASSQEGDTYNEQFF. DNA for the CDR3: TGTGCCAGCAGCCAAGAAGGGGACACATACAATGAGCAGTTCTTC.

CDR3 nucleotides: TGCAGCGTGGGACAGGGTGATGAGCCCCAGCATTTT. Translating gives CSVGQGDEPQHF. The chain combines TRBV29-1 with TRBJ1-5, with TRBD1 identical over 9 bases. Germline V CDR1 and CDR2: SQVTM, ANQGSEA. The CDR3 consists of 12 residues. The ends lost 6 bases at V and 8 bases at J; junction bases unmatched: 5. The full variable domain, completed using reference TRBV29-1 and TRBJ1-5, is SAVISQKPSRDICQRGTSLTIQCQVDSQVTMMFWYRQQPGQSLTLIATANQGSEATYESGFVIDKFPISRPNLTFSTLTVSNMSPEDSSIYLCSVGQGDEPQHFGDGTRLSIL.

The chain links TRBV3-1 (or the pseudogene TRBV3-2) to TRBJ2-7, with unresolved D. Looked up from germline, CDR1 is LGHDT and CDR2 is YNNKEL (reference sequence). CDR3 length: 15 amino acids. V gave up 0 bases and J gave up 2 bases, with 11 bases separating them. The CDR3 coding sequence is TGTGCCAGCAGCCAAGAATGGAGACGTACCTACGAGCAGTACTTC. Translating it yields CASSQEWRRTYEQYF.

This chain links TRBV28 with TRBJ2-7; the match to TRBD2 covers 11 bases. J was trimmed by 12 bases and V by 6 bases; bases with no gene match: 13. The CDR3 loop spans 14 amino acids. From germline, CDR1 is MDHEN and CDR2 SYDVKM. CDR3 DNA: TGTGCCAGCAGCCTCCCGGGGAGGGGGACTAGCGGGTACTTC. Translation gives CASSLPGRGTSGYF.

The gene calls are TRBV19 and TRBJ1-5, with D possibly being TRBD1 (5 bases). This CDR3 comprises 15 residues. CDR1 LNHDA and CDR2 SQIVND come from the germline V gene (reference sequence). Between the trimmed V and J ends, which lost 0 bases and 6 bases, there was a span of 12 bases. In nucleotides, the CDR3 is TGTGCCAGTAGTATAGACGGGGGTCTGTTTCAGCCCCAGCATTTT. Its translation: CASSIDGGLFQPQHF.

This clone showed up just once. V usage is TRBV11-3 and J usage is TRBJ2-1; 12 bases are shared with TRBD2. The trim removed 4 bases at V and 8 bases at J, leaving 12 bases unmatched. Germline CDR1 reads SGHNT; CDR2 reads YENEEA. This CDR3 contains 17 residues. The CDR3 bases are TGTGCCAGCAGCTCAGGGGTCCTAGCGGGAGGGCCCCATGAGCAGTTCTTC. It encodes CASSSGVLAGGPHEQFF.

This sequence joins TRBV9 and TRBJ2-2; TRBD2 matches at 12 bases. J gave up 5 bases and V 4 bases, and 3 bases lay outside the gene matches. The CDR3 totals 15 residues. The germline V gene encodes CDR1 SGDLS and CDR2 YYNGEE. The CDR3 is CASSSGLAGTGELFF. CDR3 DNA sequence: TGTGCCAGCAGCTCGGGACTAGCGGGTACCGGGGAGCTGTTTTTT.

The chain joins TRBV28 to TRBJ2-7, with D tentatively TRBD2 (5 bases). CDR3 length equals 14 residues. Germline V lookup: CDR1 MDHEN, CDR2 SYDVKM. The V end lost 2 bases, the J end lost 4 bases, and 12 bases lay between the germline ends. The CDR3 nucleotides are TGTGCCAGCAGTTTAACCGGGATAGATTACGAGCAGTACTTC. This sequence encodes CASSLTGIDYEQYF. The full variable domain, with the rest looked up from reference TRBV28 and TRBJ2-7, is DVKVTQSSRYLVKRTGEKVFLECVQDMDHENMFWYRQDPGLGLRLIYFSYDVKMKEKGDIPEGYSVSREKKERFSLILESASTNQTSMYLCASSLTGIDYEQYFGPGTRLTVT.

This clone was seen a handful of times. This rearrangement joins TRBV29-1 to TRBJ2-5, with 10 bases aligning to TRBD1. From germline, CDR1 is SQVTM and CDR2 ANQGSEA. The CDR3 contains 14 residues. Unmatched junction bases numbered 11, after V lost 3 bases and J lost 10 bases. The CDR3, as DNA: TGCAGCGTTGACAGAGGACAGGGGGTGGTGGACCAGTACTTC. As protein: CSVDRGQGVVDQYF. Using reference TRBV29-1 and TRBJ2-5 for the parts outside the CDR3, the full variable domain is SAVISQKPSRDICQRGTSLTIQCQVDSQVTMMFWYRQQPGQSLTLIATANQGSEATYESGFVIDKFPISRPNLTFSTLTVSNMSPEDSSIYLCSVDRGQGVVDQYFGPGTRLLVL.